This T cell receptor beta chain was found in a study of vaccination effects on CD4 cells after COVID-19 (dated by TCRdb to between 2021 and 2023). For the wider study: In the ViraFEST assay, PBMC were stimulated with viral peptide pools, and antigen-specific CD4+ T cell clonotypes were then identified by expansion using TCR sequencing. Post-vaccine samples across the study were collected a median of 72 days after the second dose, with a range of 14 to 241. Over 1.5 million PBMC per well were cultured with approximately 10 ug/ml peptides in IMDM containing about 5% human AB serum, about 10 IU/ml IL-2 and gentamicin. The study compared SARS-CoV-2 spike-specific CD4+ TCR repertoires before and after mRNA vaccination in COVID-19 convalescent patients and infection-naive vaccine recipients. The full study included some eleven COVID-19 convalescent patients and a handful of SARS-CoV-2-naive healthy vaccine recipients. The Oncomine TCR Beta short-read assay on an Illumina iSeq 100 was used to sequence cultures from other donors in the study.

In regard to this clone: It has no known antigen specificity. No much larger clone is present one base from it, and per-base qualities are unavailable.

Points the paper makes about the study in general: In healthy vaccine recipients, vaccine-induced clones were almost all SARS-CoV-2 mono-reactive, with only 1 of 255 cross-reactive with common cold coronaviruses. Only a small number of convalescent patients were included, and no early post-infection timepoints were available, which limited the study. Marked clonal contraction was observed in both infection-induced and vaccine-induced clones at late post-vaccination timepoints, consistent with waning T cell responses.

After around 10 days of culture, CD4+ T cells were isolated with the EasySep CD4+ T cell isolation kit. Participants received two doses of either the BNT162b2 or the mRNA-1273 mRNA SARS-CoV-2 vaccine. The absence of prior SARS-CoV-2 infection in healthy vaccine recipients was confirmed by negative nucleocapsid antibodies before and after vaccination. On days 3 and 7, half of the culture medium was replaced with fresh IL-2-containing medium. Each peptide stimulation condition was cultured in triplicate wells unless otherwise noted. Using Ficoll-Paque Plus gradient centrifugation, PBMC were separated from whole blood and then either used fresh or cryopreserved at -140C. The QIAamp micro DNA kit was used to extract genomic DNA from the cultured CD4+ T cells. The CDR3 holds 16 amino acids from the cysteine to the phenylalanine. Kept here is only the CDR3 DNA, which spans 48 bases and is read in frame from base 1. V trim: 0 bases; J trim: 5 bases; unmatched bases: 10. For CDR1 and CDR2, the germline V gene lists MGHRA and YSYEKL.

Library preparation employed the immunoSEQ multiplex PCR assay. DNA from the cultured, isolated CD4+ T cells was subjected to TCR beta CDR3 sequencing. The published analysis was carried out like this. The analysis removed non-productive TCR sequences, trimmed reads to the CDR3 region, and retained only CDR3s that were 7 or more amino acids long. Antigen-specific clonotypes were identified using the MANAFEST web app by comparison of expansion in peptide wells against reference cultures. To be called positive, a clone needed expansion at FDR<0.05 compared with the reference and with all other wells, an odds ratio greater than 5, and a frequency greater than 0.1% in two replicate wells. A clonotype was called cross-reactive if it was significantly expanded both in SARS-CoV-2 spike wells and in at least one common cold coronavirus spike condition. Levenshtein distance calculated with the stringdist R package was used to assess CDR3 similarity, and unrooted trees were constructed with ape in R 3.6.1. TCRdb retrieved this table from immuneACCESS and kept in-frame rearrangements only. Not all clones are present; in checked studies, unresolved V genes account for under half, and no reason is known for the remainder. The V and J calls and the clone size are those of that table, but D and trimming were determined from the DNA. The sample table contains 43,000 or so clones; only one count was recorded for under 80% of them. Of the sample, roughly 7.2% falls within the top ten clones.

The source was CD4+ T cells from PBMCs cultured without peptide, collected after COVID-19 vaccination. The V gene is TRBV4-1 and the J gene is TRBJ2-7; 7 bases in between match TRBD2. This TCR derives from a human donor who received a COVID-19 vaccine. In nucleotide form, the sequence is TGCGCCAGCAGCCAAGAAGCCCGGGGGAGGGTTCACGAGCAGTACTTC. The resulting protein is CASSQEARGRVHEQYF.